The next 27 T cell receptor beta chains were all read from a single sample in a study of cytomegalovirus exposure and HLA in healthy donors (dated by TCRdb to about 2017). Libraries were made using the immunoSEQ multiplex PCR assay. For the multiplex PCR, a mixture combining 60 forward primers for TCR Vbeta segments and 13 reverse primers for TCR Jbeta segments was used. TCRdb took over this immuneACCESS table, retaining in-frame rearrangements with V and J assigned. Such tables are incomplete; in checked studies, under half of the missing clones stem from an unresolved V gene, and the remainder is unexplained. Across this sample there are 95,000 to 150,000 clones, with 70% to 80% seen only once. Together, the top ten hold 2.5% to 3% of the sample. Specimen: PBMCs. Every receptor here comes from a woman aged 40 to 50 in good health and CMV-seropositive.

This chain connects TRBV25-1 to TRBJ2-7; TRBD1 matches at 7 bases. This CDR3 contains 14 residues. The germline V gene has CDR1 MGHDK and CDR2 SYGVNS. V dropped 4 bases and J dropped 2; count of bases not matched to a gene: 5. The CDR3 protein is CASSGGDSPYEQYF. The CDR3 DNA sequence: TGTGCCAGCAGTGGAGGGGACAGTCCCTACGAGCAGTACTTC.

The chain couples TRBV15 to TRBJ1-2, with unresolved D. From germline, CDR1 is LNHNV and CDR2 YYDKDF (reference sequence). This CDR3 region has 15 residues. V shed 0 bases and J shed 8 bases, with 16 bases lying between them. The CDR3 sequence is CATSRDWGGYRGYTF. CDR3 bases: TGTGCCACCAGCAGAGACTGGGGAGGGTATAGAGGCTACACCTTC. Full variable domain (outside the CDR3, taken from reference TRBV15 and TRBJ1-2): DAMVIQNPRYQVTQFGKPVTLSCSQTLNHNVMYWYQQKSSQAPKLLFHYYDKDFNNEADTPDNFQSRRPNTSFCFLDIRSPGLGDTAMYLCATSRDWGGYRGYTFGSGTRLTVV.

The gene calls are TRBV18 and TRBJ1-1, with 9 bases fitting TRBD1. Germline CDR1 and CDR2: KGHSH and LQKENI. The CDR3 runs 18 residues. V was pared by 3 bases and J by 4 bases, with 15 bases of the junction left unmatched. CDR3 DNA sequence: TGTGCCAGCTCACCCCCGAAAACCCCGGGACAGGGTATCACTGAAGCTTTCTTT. Translated: CASSPPKTPGQGITEAFF.

This clone was counted a few times. The J gene is TRBJ1-4, the V gene TRBV19, with a tentative D call TRBD1 (5 bases). CDR1 LNHDA and CDR2 SQIVND come from the germline V gene (reference sequence). V was shortened by 2 bases and J by 6 bases, with 13 bases between the two germline ends. The CDR3 spans 15 residues. The CDR3 sequence: CASSIPSRAHEKLFF. The CDR3 DNA follows: TGTGCCAGTAGTATACCTTCCAGGGCGCATGAAAAACTGTTTTTT.

This chain connects TRBV5-6 to TRBJ2-7; tentatively, D is TRBD1 (6 bases). Germline-derived CDR1 and CDR2 are SGHDT and YYEEEE. CDR3 length: 13 residues. The V and J ends lost 3 bases and 4 bases respectively, with 11 bases between them. The CDR3 reads CASSYSRGYEQYF. CDR3 nucleotides: TGTGCCAGCAGCTACTCTAGGGGGTACGAGCAGTACTTC. The full variable domain, in which reference TRBV5-6 and TRBJ2-7 provide the parts outside the CDR3, is DAGVTQSPTHLIKTRGQQVTLRCSPKSGHDTVSWYQQALGQGPQFIFQYYEEEERQRGNFPDRFSGHQFPNYSSELNVNALLLGDSALYLCASSYSRGYEQYFGPGTRLTVT.

The V call is TRBV7-2, the J call TRBJ1-5, with a possible D match to TRBD1 (6 bases). Looked up from germline, CDR1 is SGHTA and CDR2 is FQGNSA. The CDR3 loop spans 13 amino acids. V lost 5 bases and J lost 5, with 10 bases in between. CDR3 DNA sequence: TGTGCCAGCAGCCCAAACAGGGATCAGCCCCAGCATTTT. It encodes CASSPNRDQPQHF.

V gene TRBV2 combines with J gene TRBJ1-2, with 7 nucleotides matching TRBD1. CDR1 and CDR2 from the germline V gene are SNHLY and FYNNEI. The CDR3 is 15 residues long. V dropped 9 bases and J dropped 0; count of bases not matched to a gene: 10. CDR3 sequence (DNA): TGTGCCAGTACTTGGGACAGTCAGACTAACTATGGCTACACCTTC. Protein product: CASTWDSQTNYGYTF.

This chain links TRBV5-1 with TRBJ2-3, with D perhaps TRBD2 (6 bases). Trimming stripped 4 bases from V and 1 base from J, with 13 bases between. CDR1 SGHRS and CDR2 YFSETQ come from the germline V gene. There are 15 residues in the CDR3. The CDR3 bases are TGCGCCAGCAGCCCAATTTCGGGGGGCACAGATACGCAGTATTTT. Its translation: CASSPISGGTDTQYF.

The chain couples TRBV6-1 to TRBJ2-7, with D perhaps TRBD1 (6 bases). Germline CDR1 MNHNS, CDR2 SASEGT. CDR3 length: 15 amino acids. With 1 base removed from V and 3 bases from J, the gap between germline ends came to 13 bases. The CDR3 here is CASSEERGIFYEQYF. Written as DNA, the CDR3 is TGTGCCAGCAGTGAAGAAAGGGGGATATTCTACGAGCAGTACTTC.

The rearrangement uses TRBV7-2 and TRBJ2-1; tentative D call: TRBD2 (6 bases). The V gene's germline CDR1 is SGHTA and CDR2 FQGNSA. Trimming took 1 base from V and 7 from J, leaving 14 bases between them. The CDR3 sequence is 15 residues long. CDR3 sequence: CASSLVVGAGNEQFF. The CDR3 DNA sequence: TGTGCCAGCAGCTTAGTCGTAGGGGCGGGGAATGAGCAGTTCTTC.

This clone was observed a few times. This chain connects TRBV30 to TRBJ1-1; 10 bases map to TRBD1. Germline CDR1 GTSNPN, CDR2 SVGIG (reference sequence). The CDR3 spans 15 residues. V lost 1 base to trimming and J lost 6 bases; unmatched junction nucleotides: 8. The CDR3: CAWSDHRDRGPEAFF. In DNA, the CDR3 is TGTGCCTGGAGTGACCACCGGGACAGGGGCCCTGAAGCTTTCTTT.

This clone appeared a single time. The rearrangement links TRBV29-1 to TRBJ2-5; a weak D match, TRBD1 (6 bases). The CDR3 totals 13 residues. Deletions cut 7 bases from V and 2 bases from J, with 14 bases between. In germline, CDR1 is SQVTM, CDR2 ANQGSEA. The CDR3 region is CSAGQGSQETQYF. DNA for the CDR3: TGCAGCGCCGGTCAGGGGTCACAAGAGACCCAGTACTTC.

V usage is TRBV19 and J usage is TRBJ1-1; D remains unclear. V was clipped by 5 bases and J by 1 base, with 11 bases between them. The germline V gene has CDR1 LNHDA and CDR2 SQIVND (reference sequence). The CDR3 spans 14 residues. CDR3 DNA sequence: TGTGCCAGTAGTGTAGGACTCACGAACACTGAAGCTTTCTTT. This codes for CASSVGLTNTEAFF.

The chain links TRBV23-1 to TRBJ2-4; 7 bases line up with TRBD1. TRBV23-1 is recorded as an ORF, its role being uncertain. This CDR3 is built from 17 residues. V was pared by 3 bases and J by 3 bases, with 11 bases of the junction left unmatched. CDR3 loop: CASSHAGDSGGKNIQYF. CDR3 DNA sequence: TGCGCCAGCAGTCATGCAGGGGACAGCGGAGGCAAAAACATTCAGTACTTC.

In its sample, this clone was seen a few times. The germline gene is not matched at one end of the junction; a read error may be the cause. J is TRBJ2-5 and V is TRBV10-1; D not certain. The CDR3 is 10 amino acids. CDR1 and CDR2 (germline): WNHNN, SYGVQD (reference sequence). The DNA for the CDR3 is TGCGCCAGCAGTGAGTATGAGGCCGACTTC. It translates to CASSEYEADF.

The chain carries TRBV5-1 and TRBJ2-3, with TRBD1 identical over 10 bases. V was pared by 4 bases and J by 9 bases, with 5 bases of the junction left unmatched. Germline lookup yields CDR1 SGHRS and CDR2 YFSETQ. The CDR3 is 13 amino acids. CDR3 DNA: TGCGCCAGCAGCCGTGGACAGGGGGGCACGCAGTATTTT. Amino acid sequence: CASSRGQGGTQYF.

J is TRBJ1-1 and V is TRBV12-5; tentative D call: TRBD1 (5 bases). The germline V gene encodes CDR1 LGHNT and CDR2 FRNRAP. V lost 0 bases and J 4 bases, leaving 6 bases between the germline ends. CDR3 length: 13 residues. The CDR3 DNA reads as TGTGCTAGTGGTTTGGTCGGGGGCACTGAAGCTTTCTTT. Amino acids: CASGLVGGTEAFF.

V gene TRBV19 combines with J gene TRBJ1-2; 8 nucleotides align to TRBD1. Per germline, CDR1 LNHDA and CDR2 SQIVND (reference sequence). Losses at the gene ends were 5 bases for V and 5 bases for J; bases not matched to a gene: 7. The CDR3 extends over 14 amino acids. The chain's CDR3 is CASSRSGGEYGYTF. The CDR3 bases are TGTGCCAGTAGTCGTTCAGGGGGCGAGTATGGCTACACCTTC.

This sequence joins TRBV5-6 and TRBJ2-3; TRBD2 agrees at 11 bases. Germline V gene sequence: CDR1 SGHDT, CDR2 YYEEEE. The ends lost 0 bases at V and 5 bases at J; junction bases unmatched: 5. This CDR3 region has 16 residues. CDR3 in DNA: TGTGCCAGCAGCTTGGGACTAGCGGGGACCGAAGATACGCAGTATTTT. Translation gives CASSLGLAGTEDTQYF. Full variable domain (remainder filled in from reference TRBV5-6 and TRBJ2-3): DAGVTQSPTHLIKTRGQQVTLRCSPKSGHDTVSWYQQALGQGPQFIFQYYEEEERQRGNFPDRFSGHQFPNYSSELNVNALLLGDSALYLCASSLGLAGTEDTQYFGPGTRLTVL.

The chain's CDR3 is CASSLRLAGASGANVLTF. CDR3 DNA sequence: TGTGCCAGCAGCTTGCGGCTAGCGGGAGCCTCTGGGGCCAACGTCCTGACTTTC. V is TRBV11-2 and J is TRBJ2-6; 10 bases match TRBD2. J lost 0 bases, V lost 3 bases, and 5 bases had no gene match. CDR1 is SGHAT and CDR2 is FQNNGV in the germline V gene. The CDR3 totals 18 residues.

This clone has a handful of counts. This chain uses TRBV19 with TRBJ2-7; weak D call: TRBD1 (7 bases). V lost 5 bases to trimming and J lost 6 bases, with 14 bases between them. Per the germline V gene, CDR1 is LNHDA and CDR2 is SQIVND (reference sequence). The CDR3 runs to 13 residues. This CDR3 reads CASSPRQGGEQYF. The CDR3 bases are TGTGCCAGTAGTCCCAGACAGGGAGGCGAGCAGTACTTC.

The chain joins TRBV29-1 to TRBJ1-3; weak D call: TRBD1 (6 bases). V lost 7 bases and J lost 2, with 18 bases in between. There are 15 residues in the CDR3. Germline CDR1 is SQVTM and CDR2 is ANQGSEA. CDR3 nucleotide sequence: TGCAGCGCTGCTACAGGGTTGAGAGCTGGAAACACCATATATTTT. It translates to CSAATGLRAGNTIYF.

This clone was recorded a few times. V gene TRBV9 combines with J gene TRBJ2-3; perhaps TRBD1 as D (5 bases). Trimming cost V 4 bases and J 11 bases, with 17 bases left between them. Germline V CDR1 and CDR2: SGDLS, YYNGEE. CDR3 length: 13 amino acids. CDR3 sequence: CASSPQEAQGQYF. CDR3 DNA: TGTGCCAGCAGCCCCCAGGAAGCGCAGGGGCAGTATTTT.

This clone was found a few times. The chain links TRBV9 to TRBJ2-7; 11 nucleotides line up with TRBD2. V dropped 4 bases and J dropped 1; count of bases not matched to a gene: 10. Germline CDR1 and CDR2: SGDLS and YYNGEE. The CDR3 is 17 residues long. As DNA, the CDR3 is TGTGCCAGCAGCAGCGGGACTAGCGGCACCTTTTCCTACGAGCAGTACTTC. Its translation: CASSSGTSGTFSYEQYF.

The chain links TRBV4-2 to TRBJ2-3; 13 bases are a match to TRBD2. Germline V lookup: CDR1 LGHNA, CDR2 YNFKEQ. Trimming removed 2 bases from V and 3 bases from J; junction bases left unmatched: 8. This CDR3 has 18 amino acids. The CDR3 is CASSQLTSGGARTDTQYF. Here the CDR3 DNA reads TGTGCCAGCAGCCAACTTACTAGCGGGGGGGCCCGGACAGATACGCAGTATTTT.

This chain links TRBV5-4 with TRBJ2-5; tentatively, D is TRBD2 (5 bases). The germline gives CDR1 SGHNT, CDR2 YYREEE (reference sequence). CDR3 size: 15 residues. Trimming removed 3 bases at V and 5 bases at J, with 17 bases between. The CDR3 sequence: CASSSTGMDGETQYF. The CDR3 nucleotides read TGTGCCAGCAGCTCGACGGGGATGGATGGGGAGACCCAGTACTTC.

This clone was observed a few times. V gene TRBV30 combines with J gene TRBJ2-1; tentatively, D is TRBD1 (6 bases). CDR3 size: 17 residues. V shed 2 bases and J shed 0 bases, with 17 bases lying between them. In germline, CDR1 is GTSNPN, CDR2 SVGIG (reference sequence). The DNA for the CDR3 is TGTGCCTGGAGTCCCCTCCTAGGGGGTATCTCCTACAATGAGCAGTTCTTC. As protein: CAWSPLLGGISYNEQFF.